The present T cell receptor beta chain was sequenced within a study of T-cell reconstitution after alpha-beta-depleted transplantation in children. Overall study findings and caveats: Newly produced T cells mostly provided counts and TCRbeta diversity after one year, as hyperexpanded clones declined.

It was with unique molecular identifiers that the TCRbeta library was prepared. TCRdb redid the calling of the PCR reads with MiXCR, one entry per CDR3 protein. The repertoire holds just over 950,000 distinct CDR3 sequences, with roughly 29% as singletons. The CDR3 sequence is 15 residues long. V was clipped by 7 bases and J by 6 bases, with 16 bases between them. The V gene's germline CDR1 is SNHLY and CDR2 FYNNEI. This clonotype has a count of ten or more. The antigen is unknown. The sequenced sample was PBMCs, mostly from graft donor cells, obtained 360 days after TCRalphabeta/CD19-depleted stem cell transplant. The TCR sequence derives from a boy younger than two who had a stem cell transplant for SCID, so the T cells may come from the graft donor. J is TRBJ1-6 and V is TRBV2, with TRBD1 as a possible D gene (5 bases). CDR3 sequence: CASTPRDVINSPLHF. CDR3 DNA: TGTGCCAGCACCCCGAGGGACGTAATTAATTCACCCCTCCACTTT.